This TCR beta chain was found in a study of shared T cell receptors in the human thymus. The CDR3 is 16 amino acids. The V gene end was trimmed by 4 bases and the J gene end by 2 bases; junction bases not matched to a gene: 8. In germline, CDR1 is MDHEN, CDR2 SYDVKM. Sequenced by immunoSEQ multiplex PCR; TCRdb stores in-frame clones only, minus some. The sample contains about 660,000 clones, around 87% of which appear only once. The same data also went into a second study, on human thymus T cells.

The sequence derives from a boy under three years old with a congenital heart defect. The rearrangement uses TRBV28 and TRBJ2-7; 10 nucleotides match TRBD1. The specimen sequenced was thymocytes. This CDR3 is CASSSGSGQGPYEQYF. CDR3 coding DNA: TGTGCCAGCAGTTCAGGGTCGGGACAGGGGCCCTACGAGCAGTACTTC.